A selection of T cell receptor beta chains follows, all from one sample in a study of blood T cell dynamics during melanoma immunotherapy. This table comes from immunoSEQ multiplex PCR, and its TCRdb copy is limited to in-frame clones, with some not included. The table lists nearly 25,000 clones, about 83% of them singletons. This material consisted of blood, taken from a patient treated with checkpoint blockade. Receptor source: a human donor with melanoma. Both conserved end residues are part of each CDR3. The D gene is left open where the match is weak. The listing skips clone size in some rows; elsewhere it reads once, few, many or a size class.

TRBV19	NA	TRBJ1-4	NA	TGTGCCAGTAGTATGCCGACAGAGGCGGTAGCTAATGAAAAACTGTTTTTT	CASSMPTEAVANEKLFF
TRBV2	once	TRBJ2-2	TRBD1	TGTGCCAGCAGTCCTAGGACAGGGGCCGGGGAGCTGTTTTTT	CASSPRTGAGELFF
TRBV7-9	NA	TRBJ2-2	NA	TGTGCCAGCAGCTTTACCACAGGGTCGAACACCGGGGAGCTGTTTTTT	CASSFTTGSNTGELFF
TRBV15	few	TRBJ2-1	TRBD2	TGTGCCACCAGCAGGGGGAGGGGCAATGAGCAGTTCTTC	CATSRGRGNEQFF
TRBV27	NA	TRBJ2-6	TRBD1	TGTGCCAGCAGCCCTGGGCTGGGACAGGGGCCCAACGTCCTGACTTTC	CASSPGLGQGPNVLTF
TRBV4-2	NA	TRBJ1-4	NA	TGTGCCAGCAGCCTCAACATTGCAACTAATGAAAAACTGTTTTTT	CASSLNIATNEKLFF
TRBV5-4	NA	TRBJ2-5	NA	TGTGCCAGCAACCAAGGACTGGCGGGAGAGACCCAGTACTTC	CASNQGLAGETQYF
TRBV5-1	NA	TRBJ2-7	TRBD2	TGCGCCAGCAGCTTGGCCGCTAGCGGACCCTACGAGCAGTACTTC	CASSLAASGPYEQYF
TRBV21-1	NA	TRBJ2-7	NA	TGTGCCAGCAGCAAAGCCTTAGGGTTTCGTCCCTACGAGCAGTACTTC	CASSKALGFRPYEQYF
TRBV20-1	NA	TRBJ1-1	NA	TGCAGCCCGAGGGGCACTGAAGCTTTCTTT	CSPRGTEAFF
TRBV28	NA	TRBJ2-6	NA	TGTGCCAGCAGCTCCATTAGCTCTGGGGCCAACGTCCTGACTTTC	CASSSISSGANVLTF
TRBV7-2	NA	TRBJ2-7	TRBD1	TGTGCCAGCAGCCCACAGGGGGGCCCTGGCGTAGGCGAGCAGTACTTC	CASSPQGGPGVGEQYF
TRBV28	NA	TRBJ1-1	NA	TGTGCCAGCAGCGGGAACGGATGGCGGGGGACGAACACTGAAGCTTTCTTT	CASSGNGWRGTNTEAFF
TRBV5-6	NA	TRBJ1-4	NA	TGTGCCAGCAGCCAAGCCTCGACAGAGGCAAAACTGTTTTTT	CASSQASTEAKLFF
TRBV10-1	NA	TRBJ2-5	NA	TGCGCCAGCAGTGCCCGGTCGAGGGGCTTGAAGACCCAGTACTTC	CASSARSRGLKTQYF
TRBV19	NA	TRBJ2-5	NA	TGTGCCAGTAGTGAGTGGGGGGCGGTAGAGACCCAGTACTTC	CASSEWGAVETQYF
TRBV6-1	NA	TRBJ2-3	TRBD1	TGTGCCAGCATACCGGACAGGGCTAGCACAGATACGCAGTATTTT	CASIPDRASTDTQYF
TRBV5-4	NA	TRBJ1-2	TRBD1	TGTGCCAGCACCACTGGCAGGGGGGACTATGGCTACACCTTC	CASTTGRGDYGYTF
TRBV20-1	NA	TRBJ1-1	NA	TGCAGTGCTAGTCGGGGGGAAGAAGCTTTCTTT	CSASRGEEAFF
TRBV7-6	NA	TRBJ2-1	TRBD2	TGTGCCAGCAGCGAAACTAGCGGAACCTTTTCCTACAATGAGCAGTTCTTC	CASSETSGTFSYNEQFF
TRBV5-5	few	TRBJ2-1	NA	TGTGCCAGCAGCTTGGACCTAGCGTCCAGGAATGAGCAGTTCTTC	CASSLDLASRNEQFF
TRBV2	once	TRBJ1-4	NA	TGTGCCAGCAGCCCTAAAGCCCCGCCCCAGAGCGAAAAACTGTTTTTT	CASSPKAPPQSEKLFF
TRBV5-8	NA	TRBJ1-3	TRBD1	TGTGCCAGCAGCCCCGGGACAGTGCTGGCGGGCGGAAACACCATATATTTT	CASSPGTVLAGGNTIYF
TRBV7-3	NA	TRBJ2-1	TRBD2	TGTGCCAGCAGCTTAAGAGCCTTGGAGGGCGGGAGGAATAAAAATGAGCAGTTCTTC	CASSLRALEGGRNKNEQFF
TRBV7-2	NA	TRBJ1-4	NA	TGTGCCAGCAGCCAGGGTTTCCAAGGGGAAAAACTGTTTTTT	CASSQGFQGEKLFF
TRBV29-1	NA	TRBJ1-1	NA	TGCAGCGTTGAAGAGGGGGCGGCTTTCTTT	CSVEEGAAFF
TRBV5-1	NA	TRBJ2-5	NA	TGCGCCAGCAGCTTGTATAAAGAGACCCAGTACTTC	CASSLYKETQYF
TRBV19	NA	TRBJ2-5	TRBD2	TGTGCCAGTACCGGAGGACTAGCGGGGTACCCTCAAGAGACCCAGTACTTC	CASTGGLAGYPQETQYF
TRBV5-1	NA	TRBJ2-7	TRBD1	TGCGCCAGCAGCTTAACTTTGGGACAGGGACGTTACGAGCAGTACTTC	CASSLTLGQGRYEQYF
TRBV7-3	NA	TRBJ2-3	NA	TGTGCCAGCAGCTTACAGGGATCAGATACGCAGTATTTT	CASSLQGSDTQYF
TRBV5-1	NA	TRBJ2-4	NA	TGCGCCAGCAGCTTGGAAAAGGGGTTGAAAAACATTCAGTACTTC	CASSLEKGLKNIQYF
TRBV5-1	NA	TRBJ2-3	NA	TGCGCCAGCAGCCCGGGGCTTGGCGGCGGTACGCAGTATTTT	CASSPGLGGGTQYF
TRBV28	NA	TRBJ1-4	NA	TGTGCCAGCAGCGGACAAGGGGGTGAAAAACTGTTTTTT	CASSGQGGEKLFF
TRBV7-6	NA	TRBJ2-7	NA	TGTGCCAGCAGCTTAGGGTCCTACGAGCAGTACTTC	CASSLGSYEQYF
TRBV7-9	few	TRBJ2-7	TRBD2	TGTGCCAGCAGCTTGGTAGCGGGAGCGCGGAACGAGCAGTACTTC	CASSLVAGARNEQYF
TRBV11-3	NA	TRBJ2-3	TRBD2	TGTGCCAGCAGCTCCAGACTAGCACCAGAGAGCACAGATACGCAGTATTTT	CASSSRLAPESTDTQYF
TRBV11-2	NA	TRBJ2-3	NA	TGTGCCAGCAGCTGGGGGGAGGCAGATACGCAGTATTTT	CASSWGEADTQYF
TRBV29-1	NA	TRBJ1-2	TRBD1	TGCAGCGTTTCAAAAAAACCCGGGACAGGGGATAACTATGGCTACACCTTC	CSVSKKPGTGDNYGYTF
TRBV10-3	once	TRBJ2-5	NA	TGTGCCATCAGTGAGTCCTGGGGGGTAGAGACCCAGTACTTC	CAISESWGVETQYF
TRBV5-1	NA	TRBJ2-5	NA	TGCGCCAGCAGCTTTAGACTGGAACAAGAGACCCAGTACTTC	CASSFRLEQETQYF
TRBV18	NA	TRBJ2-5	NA	TGTGCCAGCTCACCGGGGGGAGAGACCCAGTACTTC	CASSPGGETQYF
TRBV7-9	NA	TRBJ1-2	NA	TGTGCCAGCAGCTTAGCAACGCCTAACTATGGCTACACCTTC	CASSLATPNYGYTF
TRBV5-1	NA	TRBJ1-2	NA	TGCGCCAGCAGCTTGCCTAACTATGGCTACACCTTC	CASSLPNYGYTF
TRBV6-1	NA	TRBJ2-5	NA	TGTGCCAGCAGTCGGGACCTTCAAGAGACCCAGTACTTC	CASSRDLQETQYF
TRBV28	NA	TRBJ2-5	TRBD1	TGTGCCAGCAGTTTCCAATTCGGGACAGGGGAAGAGACCCAGTACTTC	CASSFQFGTGEETQYF
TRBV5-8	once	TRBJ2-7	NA	TGTGCCAGCACCCTGCTAGGGTTCTCCTACGAGCAGTACTTC	CASTLLGFSYEQYF
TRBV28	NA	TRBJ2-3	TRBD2	TGTGCCAGCAGTGGGGGACTAGCGGGGTACACAGATACGCAGTATTTT	CASSGGLAGYTDTQYF
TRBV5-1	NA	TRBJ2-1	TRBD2	TGCGCCACCTCCGGGACTAGCGGGAAAAATGAGCAGTTCTTC	CATSGTSGKNEQFF
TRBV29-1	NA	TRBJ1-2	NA	TGCAGCGCCGAACCCAGGGGAACCCTCTATGGCTACACCTTC	CSAEPRGTLYGYTF
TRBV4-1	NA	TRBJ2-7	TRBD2	TGCGCCAGCAGCCAGGGGGGACTAGCGGGAGTCTACGAGCAGTACTTC	CASSQGGLAGVYEQYF
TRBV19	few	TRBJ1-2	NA	TGTGCCAGTAGTATAGGGGTTGGCTATGGCTACACCTTC	CASSIGVGYGYTF
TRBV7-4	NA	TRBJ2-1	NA	TGTGCCAGCATCCGTTACGTTCAGTTCTTC	CASIRYVQFF
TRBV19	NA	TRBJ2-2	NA	TGTGCCAGTAGTATAGGGATTGGGGAGCTGTTTTTT	CASSIGIGELFF
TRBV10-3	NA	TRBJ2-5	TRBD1	TGTGCCATCAGTGAGGGGCAGGGGGCGATTCAAGAGACCCAGTACTTC	CAISEGQGAIQETQYF
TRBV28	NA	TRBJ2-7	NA	TGTGCCACCTGGTCTGGGGAGGGGGGTTCGGAGGAGCAGTACTTC	CATWSGEGGSEEQYF
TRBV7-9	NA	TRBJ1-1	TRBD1	TGTGCCAGCAGCGACGACAGGGTTACAGCTTTCTTT	CASSDDRVTAFF
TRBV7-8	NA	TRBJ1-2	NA	TGTGCCAGCAGCCCGGACCTAACCAACTATGGCTACACCTTC	CASSPDLTNYGYTF
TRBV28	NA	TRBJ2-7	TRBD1	TGTGCCAGCAGTACCGGGACAGGGGTTGTTAGGCAGTACTTC	CASSTGTGVVRQYF
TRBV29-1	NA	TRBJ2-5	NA	TGCAGCGTTGACAGGAACCAAGAGACCCAGTACTTC	CSVDRNQETQYF